This T cell receptor beta chain was found in a study of T cell changes during pregnancy in multiple sclerosis. The protocol was immunoSEQ multiplex PCR, while the TCRdb copy is restricted to in-frame clones and leaves out a portion. The sample includes around 75,000 clones, over 75% of them seen just once. The V gene's germline CDR1 is LGHNT and CDR2 FRNRAP. With 2 bases removed from V and 4 bases from J, the gap between germline ends came to 26 bases. The CDR3 has 19 residues. The receptor's source is a female donor in good health, enrolled as a control in a pregnancy study. The sequences come from CD4+ T cells from peripheral blood mononuclear cells, collected in the third trimester of pregnancy. J is TRBJ1-2 and V is TRBV12-5, with D possibly matching TRBD1 (5 bases). The CDR3 DNA is TGTGCTAGTGGTTTGACAACCCAAACGGGGGTCGGCTTTAGCTATGGCTACACCTTC. Its translation: CASGLTTQTGVGFSYGYTF.